This TCR beta chain appears in the sequencing data of a study of shared T cell receptors in the human thymus (dated by TCRdb to about 2021). Concerning the study at large: The study examined how self-reactive, shared T-cell receptor alpha chains are generated in the human thymus.

V is cut by 2 bases and J by 4 bases, and the space between the germline ends is 8 bases. Reading from cysteine to phenylalanine, the CDR3 counts 13 amino acids. Just CDR3 DNA is preserved here, 39 bases in frame from base 1. Reading the germline V gene gives CDR1 MNHEY and CDR2 SVGAGI. Details on this clone: The antigen this receptor binds is unknown. No much larger clonotype is one base removed from it; base qualities were not supplied.

Libraries came from the immunoSEQ multiplex PCR assay. TCRdb's version of the immuneACCESS table is confined to in-frame rearrangements and falls short of the full clone set. An unresolved V gene accounts for under half of the shortfall where checked; the remainder is of unknown origin. For this sample the table gives approximately 660,000 clones, of which roughly 88% were detected only once. The ten largest clones take up approximately 0.011% of the sample. These same records also appear under a second study, on human thymus T cells. The second paper states: Immunologically healthy infants undergoing open corrective cardiac surgery for congenital heart defects in Finland were used as donors. Thymus tissue was obtained as surgical resects removed during corrective cardiac surgery. Usage of V and J gene segments appeared to be biased in both the thymic and the peripheral blood repertoires. According to the related research, thymic TCR repertoires were highly overlapping among unrelated individuals. The study characterized TCR alpha and beta repertoires from roughly eight infant thymus samples and a few related peripheral blood samples. Donor ages ranged from about 7 to 250 days, and the cohort comprised 5 to 7 male and two female infants. Thymocytes were freed from the tissue by mechanical means and kept at -70 degrees C as pellets of about 9-33 million cells. A QIAsymphony instrument was used to extract genomic DNA from the frozen cell pellets. The immunoSEQ multiplex PCR assay was used to amplify the TCRB and TCRAD loci from a standardized quantity of quality-controlled genomic DNA. The amplicons covered the V(D)J region and were long enough to include the CDR3 and to identify the V and J genes. Through the commercial immunoSEQ service, the amplicons were sequenced on an Illumina platform. Primer bias and sequencing errors were corrected using previously described methods, and TCRAD and TCRB definitions followed the IMGT database. Repertoires were analysed with immunoSEQ Analyzer 3.0 and VDJTools, covering basic statistics, V/J segment usage, diversity estimates, rarefaction and pairwise overlap. Chao1, ChaoE, Efron-Thisted, Shannon and inverse Simpson indices were used to estimate diversity, which was also estimated on datasets down-sampled to the smallest sample. Repertoire overlap was determined by strict matching of CDR3 nucleotide sequence, V gene and J gene, and Jaccard-based multidimensional scaling clustering was applied. Thymus samples yielded on average about 810,000 unique TCRB clonotypes, compared with 70,000 to 85,000 from blood samples.

The clonotype originates from a boy under two years old with a congenital heart defect. Donor details come from another sample of the same person, matched by shared clones. The chain joins TRBV6-5 to TRBJ1-2, with an unclear D gene assignment. Sequencing was done on a sample of thymocytes. The sequence in DNA is TGTGCCAGCAGTTACAAAACACCCTATGGCTACACCTTC. The translation is CASSYKTPYGYTF.